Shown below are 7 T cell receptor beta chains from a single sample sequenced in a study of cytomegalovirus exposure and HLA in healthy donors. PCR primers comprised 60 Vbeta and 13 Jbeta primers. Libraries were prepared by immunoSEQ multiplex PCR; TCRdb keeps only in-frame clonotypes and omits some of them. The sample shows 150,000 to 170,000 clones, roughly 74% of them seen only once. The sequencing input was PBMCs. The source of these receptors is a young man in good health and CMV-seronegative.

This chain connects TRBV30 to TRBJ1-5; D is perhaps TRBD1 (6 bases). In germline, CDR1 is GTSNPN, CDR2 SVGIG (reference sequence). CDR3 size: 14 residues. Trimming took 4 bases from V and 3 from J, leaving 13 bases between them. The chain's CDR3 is CAWTHGQFNQPQHF. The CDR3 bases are TGTGCCTGGACGCATGGACAGTTCAATCAGCCCCAGCATTTT.

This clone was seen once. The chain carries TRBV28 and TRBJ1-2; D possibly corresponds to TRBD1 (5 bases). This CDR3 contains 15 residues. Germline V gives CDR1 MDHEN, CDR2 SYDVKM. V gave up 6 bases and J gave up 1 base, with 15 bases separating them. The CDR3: CASRKPLQGNYGYTF. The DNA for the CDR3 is TGTGCCAGCAGAAAACCACTCCAGGGTAACTATGGCTACACCTTC.

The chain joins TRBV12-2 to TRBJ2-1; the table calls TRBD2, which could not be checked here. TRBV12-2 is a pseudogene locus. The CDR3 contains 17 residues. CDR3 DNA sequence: TGTGCAAGTCGCTTAGCGGGGGCGGGGGATTGGGGTAATGAGCAGTTCTTC. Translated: CASRLAGAGDWGNEQFF.

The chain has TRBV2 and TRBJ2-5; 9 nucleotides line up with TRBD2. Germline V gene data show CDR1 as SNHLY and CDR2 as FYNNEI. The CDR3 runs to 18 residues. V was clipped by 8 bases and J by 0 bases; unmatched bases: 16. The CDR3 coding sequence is TGTGCCAGCGGGGGCGGGACTAGCATTGTGAGGTACCAAGAGACCCAGTACTTC. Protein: CASGGGTSIVRYQETQYF.

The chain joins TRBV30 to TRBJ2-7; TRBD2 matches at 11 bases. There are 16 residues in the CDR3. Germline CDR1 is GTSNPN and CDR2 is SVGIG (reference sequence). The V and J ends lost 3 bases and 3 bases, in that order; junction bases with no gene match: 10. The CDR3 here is CAWRLNSGGGSYEQYF. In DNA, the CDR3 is TGTGCCTGGAGATTAAATAGCGGGGGGGGAAGCTACGAGCAGTACTTC.

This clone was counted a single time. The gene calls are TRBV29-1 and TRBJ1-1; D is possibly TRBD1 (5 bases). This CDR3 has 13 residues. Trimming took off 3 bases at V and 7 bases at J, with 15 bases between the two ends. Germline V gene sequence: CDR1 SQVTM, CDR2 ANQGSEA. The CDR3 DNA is TGCAGCGTTGACGGGCAGGGAAGCAATGAAGCTTTCTTT. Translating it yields CSVDGQGSNEAFF. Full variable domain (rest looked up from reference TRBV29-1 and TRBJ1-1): SAVISQKPSRDICQRGTSLTIQCQVDSQVTMMFWYRQQPGQSLTLIATANQGSEATYESGFVIDKFPISRPNLTFSTLTVSNMSPEDSSIYLCSVDGQGSNEAFFGQGTRLTVV.

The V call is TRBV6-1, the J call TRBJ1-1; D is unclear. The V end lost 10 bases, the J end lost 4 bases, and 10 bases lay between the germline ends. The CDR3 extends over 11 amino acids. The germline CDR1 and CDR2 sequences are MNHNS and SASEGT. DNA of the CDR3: TGTGCCACCCATTGGCTCACTGAAGCTTTCTTT. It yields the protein CATHWLTEAFF.